These 4 T cell receptor beta chains were sequenced from one sample in a study of neurological immune-mediated disorders. Via MiXCR, TCRdb re-called the 5' RACE reads, giving one row per CDR3 protein. The sample includes 50,000 to 65,000 distinct CDR3 sequences, roughly 3.5% seen only once; the top ten take approximately 1.5%. The material sequenced was PBMCs. All receptors come from a man aged 30-40 years with multiple sclerosis.

The sample holds many counts of this clonotype. The chain couples TRBV7-2 to TRBJ2-2; 7 bases fit TRBD2. Germline assignment: CDR1 SGHTA and CDR2 FQGNSA. The V segment lost 9 bases and the J segment 3 bases; nucleotides outside the gene matches: 10. The CDR3 has 15 residues. The CDR3 loop is CASHIPGGYTGELFF. The CDR3, as DNA: TGTGCCAGTCACATCCCCGGGGGGTACACCGGGGAGCTGTTTTTT.

This clonotype was seen repeatedly, ten times or more. The chain is built from TRBV7-6 and TRBJ2-2; no clear D gene. The CDR3 has 16 amino acids. The V and J ends lost 5 bases and 1 base respectively, with 14 bases between them. Looked up from germline, CDR1 is SGHVS and CDR2 is FNYEAQ. In DNA form, the CDR3 reads TGTGCCAGCAGCCTACGAAGAAATCTGAACACCGGGGAGCTGTTTTTT. This codes for CASSLRRNLNTGELFF.

This clonotype has ten or more counts. This chain connects TRBV5-6 to TRBJ2-1, with unresolved D. The CDR3 sequence is 15 residues long. V lost 4 bases and J 1 base, leaving 12 bases between the germline ends. Germline values: CDR1 SGHDT, CDR2 YYEEEE. The CDR3 loop reads CASSPKPGSYNEQFF. The CDR3 DNA reads TGTGCCAGCAGCCCGAAGCCCGGTTCCTACAATGAGCAGTTCTTC.

This clonotype occurred many times. The rearrangement links TRBV20-1 to TRBJ1-4, with 7 bases aligning to TRBD1. Trimming removed 0 bases from V and 5 bases from J; junction bases left unmatched: 9. The germline V gene has CDR1 DFQATT and CDR2 SNEGSKA (reference sequence). This CDR3 spans 16 amino acids. The CDR3 DNA sequence: TGCAGTGCTAGAGACCCAATAAGGGGGCGCAATGAAAAACTGTTTTTT. Its protein is CSARDPIRGRNEKLFF.